The rows below give T cell receptor beta chains drawn from one sample of a study of OX40 agonist ivuxolimab in advanced cancers. Method: immunoSEQ multiplex PCR; TCRdb's copy keeps in-frame clones and lacks some. Of 60,000 or so clones listed, 88% are singletons. This material consisted of CD4+ or CD8+ T cells sorted from blood, taken in a trial of the OX40 agonist ivuxolimab. These receptors were taken from an adult with an advanced solid tumor such as melanoma, head and neck, liver or kidney cancer. The CDR3 runs from the conserved cysteine through the conserved F or W. A D gene is named only where the DNA matches it firmly.

j_call v_call d_call cdr3_nt cdr3_aa
TRBJ1-5 TRBV19 . TGTGCCAGTAGTAATCAGCAGGGCAACAATCAGCCCCAGCATTTT CASSNQQGNNQPQHF
TRBJ1-2 TRBV11-1 . TGTGCCAGCAGCTCGGGAGGGGCACTTAACTATGGCTACACCTTC CASSSGGALNYGYTF
TRBJ2-7 TRBV29-1 . TGCAGCGTTGAAGTGAATCCCTACGAGCAGTACTTC CSVEVNPYEQYF
TRBJ2-7 TRBV5-1 . TGCGCCAGCAGCTTGGGTTTATACGAGCAGTACTTC CASSLGLYEQYF
TRBJ2-7 TRBV14 TRBD2 TGTGCCAGCAGCCAAGATTGGTTAGCGGGAGGGCAGGAGCAGTACTTC CASSQDWLAGGQEQYF
TRBJ1-4 TRBV4-1 TRBD1 TGCGCCAGCAGCCTCCAGCAAGTTTTGTCCGGGACAGGGAATGAAAAACTGTTTTTT CASSLQQVLSGTGNEKLFF
TRBJ1-1 TRBV7-2 . TGTGCCAGCACCCGGGGGGGACAGAACACTGAAGCTTTCTTT CASTRGGQNTEAFF
TRBJ2-1 TRBV7-3 TRBD1 TGTGCCAGCAGCGCGGGGACAGGAAGGAGGAATGAGCAGTTCTTC CASSAGTGRRNEQFF
TRBJ2-2 TRBV29-1 . TGCAGCGTTCAGGGGACCGGGGAGCTGTTTTTT CSVQGTGELFF
TRBJ1-2 TRBV19 . TGTGCCAGTAGTATAGTCGAGGGGGGAAACTATGGCTACACCTTC CASSIVEGGNYGYTF
TRBJ1-1 TRBV7-9 TRBD1 TGTGCCAGCAGCCTAGAACGGACAGGGGGGGTGAATACTGAAGCTTTCTTT CASSLERTGGVNTEAFF
TRBJ1-2 TRBV10-3 TRBD1 TGTGCCATCAGTTCCGGGACAGACAACTATGGCTACACCTTC CAISSGTDNYGYTF
TRBJ1-2 TRBV29-1 TRBD1 TGCAGCGTTCCGGGACAGGGGCCCTATGGCTACACCTTC CSVPGQGPYGYTF
TRBJ2-5 TRBV6-6 TRBD2 TGTGCCAGCAGCATTAGCGGGGGGGACCAAGAGACCCAGTACTTC CASSISGGDQETQYF
TRBJ1-2 TRBV28 . TGTGCCAGCTTGCAGGGCCCGGGGGATCTTAGCTACACCTTC CASLQGPGDLSYTF
TRBJ1-5 TRBV19 . TGTGCCAGTAGTTTGGAGGTGAGTCAGCCCCAGCATTTT CASSLEVSQPQHF
TRBJ2-7 TRBV28 TRBD1 TGTGCCAGCAGTTCGGCGGGACAGGGGAGTATAGAGCAGTACTTC CASSSAGQGSIEQYF
TRBJ1-2 TRBV18 . TGTGCCAGCTCCCCTAACAGGGAGGGCTACACCTTC CASSPNREGYTF
TRBJ1-2 TRBV19 TRBD1 TGTGCCAGCCAAGACAGGGCGCCGAGTGGCTACACCTTC CASQDRAPSGYTF
TRBJ2-1 TRBV7-2 . TGTGCCAGCAGCTTTTCCGAAGGGTCCTACAATGAGCAGTTCTTC CASSFSEGSYNEQFF
TRBJ2-2 TRBV14 . TGTGCCAGCAGCCGAGAAACGGACAGCGCGAACACCGGGGAGCTGTTTTTT CASSRETDSANTGELFF
TRBJ1-1 TRBV11-2 . TGTGCCAGCACCAGGTCGGGGACTGAAGCTTTCTTT CASTRSGTEAFF